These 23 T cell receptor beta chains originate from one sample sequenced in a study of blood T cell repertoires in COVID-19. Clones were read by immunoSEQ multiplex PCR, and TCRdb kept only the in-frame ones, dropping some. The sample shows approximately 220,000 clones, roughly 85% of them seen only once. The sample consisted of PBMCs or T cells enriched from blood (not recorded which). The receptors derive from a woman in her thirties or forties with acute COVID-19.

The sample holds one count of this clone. CDR3 in DNA: TGTGCCTGGAGTGTACAGGGTCACACTGAAGCTTTCTTT. Amino acid sequence: CAWSVQGHTEAFF. The chain recombines TRBV30 with TRBJ1-1; possibly TRBD1 for D (6 bases). There are 13 residues in the CDR3. The V gene lost 0 bases and the J gene lost 3 bases, with 8 bases spanning the gap. Per germline, CDR1 GTSNPN and CDR2 SVGIG (reference sequence). Supplemented by reference TRBV30 and TRBJ1-1, the full variable domain reads SQTIHQWPATLVQPVGSPLSLECTVEGTSNPNLYWYRQAAGRGLQLLFYSVGIGQISSEVPQNLSASRPQDRQFILSSKKLLLSDSGFYLCAWSVQGHTEAFFGQGTRLTVV.

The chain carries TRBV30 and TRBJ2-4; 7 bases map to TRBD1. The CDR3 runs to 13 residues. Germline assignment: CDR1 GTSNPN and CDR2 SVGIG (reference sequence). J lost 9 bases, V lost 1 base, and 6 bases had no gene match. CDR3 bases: TGTGCCTGGAGTGGTGCAGGGGGTCCCATTCAGTACTTC. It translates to CAWSGAGGPIQYF.

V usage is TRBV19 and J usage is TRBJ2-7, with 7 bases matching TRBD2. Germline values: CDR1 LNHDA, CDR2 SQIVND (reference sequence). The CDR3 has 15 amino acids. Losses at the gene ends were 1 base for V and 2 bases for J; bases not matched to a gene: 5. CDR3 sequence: CASSIGSGDTYEQYF. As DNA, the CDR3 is TGTGCCAGTAGTATAGGGAGCGGGGATACCTACGAGCAGTACTTC.

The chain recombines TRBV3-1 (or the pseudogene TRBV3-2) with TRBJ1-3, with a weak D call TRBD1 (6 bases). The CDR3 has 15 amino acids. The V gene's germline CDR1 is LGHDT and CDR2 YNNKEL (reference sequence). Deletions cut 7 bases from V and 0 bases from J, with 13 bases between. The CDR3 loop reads CASKGDLSSGNTIYF. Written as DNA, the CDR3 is TGTGCCAGCAAGGGGGACCTTAGCTCTGGAAACACCATATATTTT.

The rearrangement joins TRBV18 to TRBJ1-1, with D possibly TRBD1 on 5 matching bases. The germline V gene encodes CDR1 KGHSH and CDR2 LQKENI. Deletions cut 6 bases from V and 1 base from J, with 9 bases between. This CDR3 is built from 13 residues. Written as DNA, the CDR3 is TGTGCCAGCTCCGTAGACAGGAACACTGAAGCTTTCTTT. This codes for CASSVDRNTEAFF.

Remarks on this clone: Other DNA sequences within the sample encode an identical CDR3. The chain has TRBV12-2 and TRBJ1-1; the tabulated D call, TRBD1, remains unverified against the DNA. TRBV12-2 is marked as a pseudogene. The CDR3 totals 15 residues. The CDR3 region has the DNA TGTGCAAGTCGCCCTCTCCAAGGGGGGAACACTGAAGCTTTCTTT. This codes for CASRPLQGGNTEAFF.

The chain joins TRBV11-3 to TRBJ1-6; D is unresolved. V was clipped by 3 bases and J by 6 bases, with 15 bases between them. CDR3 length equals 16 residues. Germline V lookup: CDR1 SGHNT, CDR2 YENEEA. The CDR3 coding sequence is TGTGCCAGCAGCTTCGCGGGTGCGGGGTCTAATTCACCCCTCCACTTT. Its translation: CASSFAGAGSNSPLHF.

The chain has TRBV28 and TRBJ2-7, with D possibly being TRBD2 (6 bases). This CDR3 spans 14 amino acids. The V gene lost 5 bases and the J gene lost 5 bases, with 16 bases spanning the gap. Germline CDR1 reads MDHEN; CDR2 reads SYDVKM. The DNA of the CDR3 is TGTGCCAGCAGTCCGGGAGATCCTCCCCACGAGCAGTACTTC. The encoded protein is CASSPGDPPHEQYF.

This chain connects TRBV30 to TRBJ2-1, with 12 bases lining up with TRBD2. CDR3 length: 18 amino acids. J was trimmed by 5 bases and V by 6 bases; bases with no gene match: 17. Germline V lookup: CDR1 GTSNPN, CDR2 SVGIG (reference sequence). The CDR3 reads CACHRGPLAGGSNNEQFF. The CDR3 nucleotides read TGTGCCTGCCACCGAGGGCCACTAGCGGGAGGTTCTAACAATGAGCAGTTCTTC.

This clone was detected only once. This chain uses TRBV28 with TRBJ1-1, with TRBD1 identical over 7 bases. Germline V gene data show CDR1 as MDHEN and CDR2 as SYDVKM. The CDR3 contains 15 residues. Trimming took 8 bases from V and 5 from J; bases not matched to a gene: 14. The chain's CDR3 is CASRAKGGQWTEAFF. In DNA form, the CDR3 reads TGTGCCAGCCGAGCCAAGGGGGGACAGTGGACTGAAGCTTTCTTT. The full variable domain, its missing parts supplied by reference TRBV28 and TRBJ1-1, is DVKVTQSSRYLVKRTGEKVFLECVQDMDHENMFWYRQDPGLGLRLIYFSYDVKMKEKGDIPEGYSVSREKKERFSLILESASTNQTSMYLCASRAKGGQWTEAFFGQGTRLTVV.

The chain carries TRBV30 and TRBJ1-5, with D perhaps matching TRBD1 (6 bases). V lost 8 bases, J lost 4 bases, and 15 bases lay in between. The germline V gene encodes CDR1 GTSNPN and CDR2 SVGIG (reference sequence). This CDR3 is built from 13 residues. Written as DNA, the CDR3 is TGTGCCGTGGACAGCCAGGGGAATCAGCCCCAGCATTTT. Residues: CAVDSQGNQPQHF.

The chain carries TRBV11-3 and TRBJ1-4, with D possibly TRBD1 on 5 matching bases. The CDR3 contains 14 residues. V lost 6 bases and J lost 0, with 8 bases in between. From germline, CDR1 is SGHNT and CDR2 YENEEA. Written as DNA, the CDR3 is TGTGCCAGCAGAAGGGGTGCAACTAATGAAAAACTGTTTTTT. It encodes CASRRGATNEKLFF.

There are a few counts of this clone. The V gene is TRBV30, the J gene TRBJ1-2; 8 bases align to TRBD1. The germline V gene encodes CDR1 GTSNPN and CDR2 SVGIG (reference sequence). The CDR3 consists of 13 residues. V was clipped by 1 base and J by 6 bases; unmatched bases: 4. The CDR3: CAWSGQGANGYTF. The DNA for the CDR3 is TGTGCCTGGAGTGGGCAGGGGGCTAATGGCTACACCTTC.

The CDR3 spells CASSPGTGVYNEQFF. The CDR3 region has the DNA TGTGCCAGCAGTCCCGGGACAGGGGTTTACAATGAGCAGTTCTTC. The chain has TRBV28 and TRBJ2-1, with 10 bases lining up with TRBD1. The V gene end was trimmed by 5 bases and the J gene end by 4 bases; junction bases not matched to a gene: 5. CDR1 and CDR2 from the germline V gene are MDHEN and SYDVKM. This CDR3 comprises 15 residues.

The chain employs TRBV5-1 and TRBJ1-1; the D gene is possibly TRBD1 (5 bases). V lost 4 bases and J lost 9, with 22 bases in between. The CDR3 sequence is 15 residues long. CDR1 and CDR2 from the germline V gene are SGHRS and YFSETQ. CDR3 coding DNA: TGCGCCAGCAGCGGGGCCCAGGGACTCGCGGGACAAGCTTTCTTT. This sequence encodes CASSGAQGLAGQAFF.

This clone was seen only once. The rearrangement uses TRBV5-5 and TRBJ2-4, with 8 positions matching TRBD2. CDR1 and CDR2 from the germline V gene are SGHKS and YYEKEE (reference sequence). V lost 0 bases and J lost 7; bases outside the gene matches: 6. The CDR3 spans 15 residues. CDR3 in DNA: TGTGCCAGCAGCTTGGGCGGGAGGACGTTGAACATTCAGTACTTC. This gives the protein CASSLGGRTLNIQYF.

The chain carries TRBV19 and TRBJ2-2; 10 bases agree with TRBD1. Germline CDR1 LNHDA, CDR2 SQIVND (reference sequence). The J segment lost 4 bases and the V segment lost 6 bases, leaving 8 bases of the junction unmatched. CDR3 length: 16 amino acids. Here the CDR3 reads CASRPAGQGPTGELFF. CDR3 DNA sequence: TGTGCCAGTAGGCCGGCGGGACAGGGGCCCACCGGGGAGCTGTTTTTT.

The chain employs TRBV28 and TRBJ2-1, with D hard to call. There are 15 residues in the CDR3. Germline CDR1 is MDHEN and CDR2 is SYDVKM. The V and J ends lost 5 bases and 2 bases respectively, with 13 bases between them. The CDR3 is CASSGSPPTYNEQFF. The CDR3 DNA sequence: TGTGCCAGCAGTGGCTCACCCCCAACCTACAATGAGCAGTTCTTC.

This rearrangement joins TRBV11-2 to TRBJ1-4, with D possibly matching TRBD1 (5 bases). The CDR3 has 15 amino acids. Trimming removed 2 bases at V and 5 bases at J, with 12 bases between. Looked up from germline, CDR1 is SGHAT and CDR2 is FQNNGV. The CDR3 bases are TGTGCCAGCAGCTTAATGGCAGGGATCAATGAAAAACTGTTTTTT. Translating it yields CASSLMAGINEKLFF.

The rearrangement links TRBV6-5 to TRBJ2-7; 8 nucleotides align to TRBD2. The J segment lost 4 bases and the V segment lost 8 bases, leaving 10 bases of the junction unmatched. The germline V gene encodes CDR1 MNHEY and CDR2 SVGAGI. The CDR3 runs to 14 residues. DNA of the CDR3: TGTGCCAGCTTGAGCGGGAGACATTCGTACGAGCAGTACTTC. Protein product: CASLSGRHSYEQYF.

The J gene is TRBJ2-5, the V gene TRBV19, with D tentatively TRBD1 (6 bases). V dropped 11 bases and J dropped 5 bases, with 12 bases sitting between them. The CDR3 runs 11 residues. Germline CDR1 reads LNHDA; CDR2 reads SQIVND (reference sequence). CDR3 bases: TGTGCCTGCTCGAGGGGGGAGACCCAGTACTTC. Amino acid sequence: CACSRGETQYF.

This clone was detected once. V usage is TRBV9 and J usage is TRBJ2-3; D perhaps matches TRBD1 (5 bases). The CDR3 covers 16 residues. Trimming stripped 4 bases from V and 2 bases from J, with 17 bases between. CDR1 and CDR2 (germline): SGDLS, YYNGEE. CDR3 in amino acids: CASSQTDSEDTDTQYF. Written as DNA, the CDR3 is TGTGCCAGCAGCCAGACCGACAGCGAAGACACAGATACGCAGTATTTT.

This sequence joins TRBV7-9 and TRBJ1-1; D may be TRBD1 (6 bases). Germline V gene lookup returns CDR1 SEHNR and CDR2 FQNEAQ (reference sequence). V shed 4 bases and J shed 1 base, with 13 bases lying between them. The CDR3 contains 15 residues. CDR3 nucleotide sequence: TGTGCCAGCAGCTCAATCTACAGGGAGAACACTGAAGCTTTCTTT. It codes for CASSSIYRENTEAFF.